Here is one T cell receptor (beta chain) with its context. Profiling relied on immunoSEQ multiplex PCR, and the TCRdb table lists in-frame clones only, not all of them. The data show some 7,000 clones, roughly nine tenths seen once. This entry belongs to a study of blood T cell repertoires in COVID-19. V was clipped by 4 bases and J by 5 bases, with 8 bases between them. This CDR3 spans 12 amino acids. The TCR was taken from a human donor in a cohort sampled during active COVID-19. The donor label of this sample is uncertain. The chain has TRBV12-3 or TRBV12-4 and TRBJ1-2, with D perhaps matching TRBD1 (6 bases). Specimen: peripheral blood. The DNA of the CDR3 is TGTGCCAGCAGTTCTACAGGGTATGGCTACACCTTC. Translation gives CASSSTGYGYTF.